This T cell receptor (beta chain) originates from a study of cytomegalovirus exposure and HLA in healthy donors. Of note for this clone: The antigen is unknown.

Study outcomes and limitations: Reports showed the classifier diagnosing cytomegalovirus status with high specificity and sensitivity. Fewer N-insertions than the approximately 680-donor mean were reportedly shown by an Asian-associated ancestry cluster in a later analysis. Immune exposure information available was restricted to CMV serostatus.

Each donor's status was that of a healthy bone marrow donor. CDR1 SGHRS and CDR2 YFSETQ come from the germline V gene. The CDR3 runs to 14 residues. With 3 bases clipped from V and 2 bases from J, the junction kept 2 bases outside the gene matches. The PCR was carried out with 60 Vbeta primers and 13 Jbeta primers. TCRdb's copy holds only in-frame clones and misses some; the assay was immunoSEQ multiplex PCR. The sample lists some 130,000 clones, 70% to 85% occurring once. What was sequenced was PBMCs. The receptor was isolated from a man between 45 and 60 years old in good health and CMV-seronegative. This chain connects TRBV5-1 to TRBJ1-3; TRBD1 matches 7 bases. CDR3 sequence: CASSSQGAGNTIYF. In nucleotides, the CDR3 is TGCGCCAGCAGCTCGCAGGGGGCTGGAAACACCATATATTTT.